This T cell receptor (beta chain) comes out of a study of regulatory T cells in long-lasting Graves disease. TCR beta libraries were built with iRepertoire HTBI primers and Arm-PCR of CDR3 regions. Per the authors' pipeline: Overall, samples carried approximately 56 TRBV and approximately 14 TRBJ segments. Using its own MiXCR run on the multiplex PCR reads, TCRdb lists one record per CDR3 protein. TCRdb assigned the V and J calls; the authors' analysis was not used. The sample holds about 320,000 distinct CDR3 sequences; about 18% are singletons and the top ten take about two fifths. This clonotype has more than one count but fewer than ten. Its cognate antigen is unknown. This CDR3 region has 14 residues. V dropped 0 bases and J dropped 2 bases, with 8 bases sitting between them. In germline, CDR1 is MGHDK, CDR2 SYGVNS. As to time point: newly diagnosed GD, antithyroid drugs for less than 3 months. There was RNA extracted from PBMCs, and the TCR library was made from it.

Study results and limitations: New patients shared fewer public clonotypes (approximately 970) than persistent patients did (2,741). TCR diversity was lower in persistent Graves' patients (versus newly diagnosed ones).

The sample consisted of peripheral blood mononuclear cells (PBMCs), taken at new diagnosis, from a patient treated with antithyroid drugs. This chain uses TRBV25-1 with TRBJ2-7; the D gene is possibly TRBD1 (5 bases). This clonotype was sampled from a female donor with Graves disease. The DNA of the CDR3 is TGTGCCAGCAGTGAATACTCAGGGACCTACGAGCAGTACTTC. Its translation: CASSEYSGTYEQYF.